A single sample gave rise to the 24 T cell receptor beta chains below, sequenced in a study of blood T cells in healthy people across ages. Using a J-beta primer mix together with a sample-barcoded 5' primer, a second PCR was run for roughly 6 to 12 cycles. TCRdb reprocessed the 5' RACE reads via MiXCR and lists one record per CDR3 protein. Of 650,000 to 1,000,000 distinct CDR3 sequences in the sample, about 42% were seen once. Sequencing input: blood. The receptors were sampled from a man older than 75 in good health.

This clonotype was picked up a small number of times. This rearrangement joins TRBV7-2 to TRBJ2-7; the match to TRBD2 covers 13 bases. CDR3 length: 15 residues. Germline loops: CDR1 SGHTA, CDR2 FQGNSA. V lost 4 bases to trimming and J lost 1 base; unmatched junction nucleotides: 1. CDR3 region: CASSSTSGGSYEQYF. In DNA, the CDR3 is TGTGCCAGCAGCTCGACTAGCGGGGGGTCCTACGAGCAGTACTTC. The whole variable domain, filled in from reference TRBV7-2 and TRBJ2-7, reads GAGVSQSPSNKVTEKGKDVELRCDPISGHTALYWYRQSLGQGLEFLIYFQGNSAPDKSGLPSDRFSAERTGGSVSTLTIQRTQQEDSAVYLCASSSTSGGSYEQYFGPGTRLTVT.

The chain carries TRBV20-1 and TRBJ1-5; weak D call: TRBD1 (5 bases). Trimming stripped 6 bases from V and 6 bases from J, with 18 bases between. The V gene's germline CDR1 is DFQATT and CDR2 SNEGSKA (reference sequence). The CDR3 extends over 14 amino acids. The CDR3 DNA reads TGCAGTGCCAGCCTCGGGTATCAGGGTCAGCCCCAGCATTTT. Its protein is CSASLGYQGQPQHF.

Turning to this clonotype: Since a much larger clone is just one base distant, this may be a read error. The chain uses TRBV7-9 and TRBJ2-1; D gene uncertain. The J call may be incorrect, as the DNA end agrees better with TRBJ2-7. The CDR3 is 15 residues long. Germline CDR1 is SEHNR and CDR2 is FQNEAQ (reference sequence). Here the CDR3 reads CASSLDSGPYNEQYF. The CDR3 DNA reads TGTGCCAGCAGCTTAGACTCAGGCCCCTACAATGAGCAGTACTTC.

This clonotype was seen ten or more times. CDR3 protein: CSASPAGIDTQYF. The CDR3 bases are TGCAGTGCTAGTCCCGCGGGAATAGATACGCAGTATTTT. This chain connects TRBV20-1 to TRBJ2-3; tentative D call: TRBD2 (6 bases). CDR1 and CDR2 (germline): DFQATT, SNEGSKA (reference sequence). The CDR3 sequence is 13 residues long. The V gene lost 3 bases and the J gene lost 5 bases, with 12 bases spanning the gap.

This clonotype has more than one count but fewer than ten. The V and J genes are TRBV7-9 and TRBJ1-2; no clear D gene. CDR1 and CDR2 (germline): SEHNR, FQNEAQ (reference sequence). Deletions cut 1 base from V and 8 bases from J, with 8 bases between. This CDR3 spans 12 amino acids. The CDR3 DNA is TGTGCCAGCAGCTTAGAGGCCTCGGGCTACACCTTC. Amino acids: CASSLEASGYTF.

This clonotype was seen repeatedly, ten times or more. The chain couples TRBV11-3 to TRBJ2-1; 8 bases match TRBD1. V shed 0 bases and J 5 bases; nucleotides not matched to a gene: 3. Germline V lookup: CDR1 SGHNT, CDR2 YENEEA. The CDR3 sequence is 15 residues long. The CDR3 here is CASSLEQGENNEQFF. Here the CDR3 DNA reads TGTGCCAGCAGCTTAGAACAGGGGGAAAACAATGAGCAGTTCTTC.

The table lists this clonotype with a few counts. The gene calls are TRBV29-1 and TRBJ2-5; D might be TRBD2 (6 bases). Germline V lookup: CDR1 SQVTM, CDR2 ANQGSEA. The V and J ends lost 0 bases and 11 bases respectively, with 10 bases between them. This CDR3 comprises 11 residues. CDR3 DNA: TGCAGCGTTGAAGATCGGGAGTGGCAGTACTTC. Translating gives CSVEDREWQYF.

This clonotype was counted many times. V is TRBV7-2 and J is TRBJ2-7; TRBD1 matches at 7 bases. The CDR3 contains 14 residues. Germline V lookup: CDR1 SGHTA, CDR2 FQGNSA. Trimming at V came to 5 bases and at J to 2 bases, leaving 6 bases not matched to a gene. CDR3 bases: TGTGCCAGCAGCCGTGACAGGGCCACCTACGAGCAGTACTTC. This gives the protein CASSRDRATYEQYF.

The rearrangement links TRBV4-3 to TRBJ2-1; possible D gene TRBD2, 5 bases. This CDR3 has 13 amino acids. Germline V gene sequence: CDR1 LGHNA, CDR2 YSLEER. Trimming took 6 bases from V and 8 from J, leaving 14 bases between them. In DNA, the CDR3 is TGCGCCAGCAGTTGGGAGCCCCGGTATGAGCAGTTCTTC. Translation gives CASSWEPRYEQFF.

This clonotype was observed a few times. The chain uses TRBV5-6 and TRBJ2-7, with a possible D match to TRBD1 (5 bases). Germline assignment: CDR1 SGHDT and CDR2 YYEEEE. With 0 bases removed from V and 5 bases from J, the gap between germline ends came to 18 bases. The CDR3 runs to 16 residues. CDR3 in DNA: TGTGCCAGCAGCTTGGATCTGGGCAGGGTTGGTCACGAGCAGTACTTC. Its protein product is CASSLDLGRVGHEQYF.

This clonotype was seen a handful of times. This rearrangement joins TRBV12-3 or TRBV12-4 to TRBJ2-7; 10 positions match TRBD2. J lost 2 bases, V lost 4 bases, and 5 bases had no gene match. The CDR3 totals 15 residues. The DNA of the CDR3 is TGTGCCAGCAGTTCCCTAGCGGGAGCGGCCTACGAGCAGTACTTC. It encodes CASSSLAGAAYEQYF.

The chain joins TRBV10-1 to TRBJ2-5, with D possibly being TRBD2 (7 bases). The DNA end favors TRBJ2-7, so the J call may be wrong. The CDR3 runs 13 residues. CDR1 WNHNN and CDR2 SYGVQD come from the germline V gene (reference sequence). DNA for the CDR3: TGCGCCAGCAGACAGGGAGGGGGCTACGAGCAGTACTTC. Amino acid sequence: CASRQGGGYEQYF.

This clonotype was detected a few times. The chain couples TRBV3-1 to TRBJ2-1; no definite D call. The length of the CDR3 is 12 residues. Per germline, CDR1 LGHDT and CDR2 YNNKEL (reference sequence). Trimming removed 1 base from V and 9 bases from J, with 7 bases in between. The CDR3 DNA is TGTGCCAGCAGCCAAGTCGAAACTGAGCAGTTCTTC. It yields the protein CASSQVETEQFF.

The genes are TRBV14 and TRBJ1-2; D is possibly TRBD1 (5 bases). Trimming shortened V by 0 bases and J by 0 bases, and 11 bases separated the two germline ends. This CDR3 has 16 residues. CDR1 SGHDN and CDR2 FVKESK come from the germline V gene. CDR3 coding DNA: TGTGCCAGCAGCCAAGAAACGGGGGGGGCTAACTATGGCTACACCTTC. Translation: CASSQETGGANYGYTF.

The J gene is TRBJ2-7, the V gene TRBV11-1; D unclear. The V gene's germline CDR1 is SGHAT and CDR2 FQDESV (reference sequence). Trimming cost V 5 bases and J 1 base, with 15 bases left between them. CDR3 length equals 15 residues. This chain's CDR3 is CASSTLDQNSYEQYF. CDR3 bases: TGTGCCAGCAGCACCCTGGACCAAAATTCCTACGAGCAGTACTTC.

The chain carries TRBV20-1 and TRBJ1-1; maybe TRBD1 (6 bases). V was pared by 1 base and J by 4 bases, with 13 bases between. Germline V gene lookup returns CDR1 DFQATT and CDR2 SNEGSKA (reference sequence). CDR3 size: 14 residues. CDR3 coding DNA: TGCAGTGCTAGAGGGGGGCGAATGGTCACTGAAGCTTTCTTT. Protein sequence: CSARGGRMVTEAFF.

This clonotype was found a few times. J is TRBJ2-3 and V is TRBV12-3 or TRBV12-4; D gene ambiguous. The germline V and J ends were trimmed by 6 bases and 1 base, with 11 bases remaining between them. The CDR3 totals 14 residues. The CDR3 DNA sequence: TGTGCCAGCAGCATTAGAAAACGCACAGATACGCAGTATTTT. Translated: CASSIRKRTDTQYF.

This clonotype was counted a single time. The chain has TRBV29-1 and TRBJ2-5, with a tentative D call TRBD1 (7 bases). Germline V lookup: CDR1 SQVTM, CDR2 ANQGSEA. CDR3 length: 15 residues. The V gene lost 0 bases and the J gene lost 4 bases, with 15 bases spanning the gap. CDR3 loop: CSVEEARQGGETQYF. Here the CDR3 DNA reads TGCAGCGTTGAAGAGGCCAGACAGGGAGGAGAGACCCAGTACTTC.

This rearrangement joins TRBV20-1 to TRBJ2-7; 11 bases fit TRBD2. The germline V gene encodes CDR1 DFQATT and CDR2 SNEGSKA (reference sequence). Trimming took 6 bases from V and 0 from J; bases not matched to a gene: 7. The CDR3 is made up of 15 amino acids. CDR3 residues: CSALILAGDSYEQYF. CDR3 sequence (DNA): TGCAGTGCCCTGATACTAGCGGGGGACTCCTACGAGCAGTACTTC.

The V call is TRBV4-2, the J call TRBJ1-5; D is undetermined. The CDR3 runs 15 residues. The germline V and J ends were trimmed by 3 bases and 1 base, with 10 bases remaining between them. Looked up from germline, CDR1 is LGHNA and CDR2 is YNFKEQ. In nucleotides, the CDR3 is TGTGCCAGCAGCCAGGAGAGGGTGAGCAATCAGCCCCAGCATTTT. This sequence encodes CASSQERVSNQPQHF.

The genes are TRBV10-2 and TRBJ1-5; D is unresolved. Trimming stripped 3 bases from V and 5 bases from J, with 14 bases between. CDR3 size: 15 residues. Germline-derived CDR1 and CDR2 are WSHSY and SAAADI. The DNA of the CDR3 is TGCGCCAGCAGTGAAGTAAGGGAACTAGATCAGCCCCAGCATTTT. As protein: CASSEVRELDQPQHF.

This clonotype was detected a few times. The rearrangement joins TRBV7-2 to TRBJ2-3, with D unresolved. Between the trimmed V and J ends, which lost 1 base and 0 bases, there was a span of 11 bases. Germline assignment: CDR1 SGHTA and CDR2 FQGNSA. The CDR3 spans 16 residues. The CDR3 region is CASSLDLATSTDTQYF. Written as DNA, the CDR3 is TGTGCCAGCAGCTTAGATTTGGCGACTAGCACAGATACGCAGTATTTT. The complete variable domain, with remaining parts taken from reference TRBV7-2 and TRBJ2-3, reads GAGVSQSPSNKVTEKGKDVELRCDPISGHTALYWYRQSLGQGLEFLIYFQGNSAPDKSGLPSDRFSAERTGGSVSTLTIQRTQQEDSAVYLCASSLDLATSTDTQYFGPGTRLTVL.

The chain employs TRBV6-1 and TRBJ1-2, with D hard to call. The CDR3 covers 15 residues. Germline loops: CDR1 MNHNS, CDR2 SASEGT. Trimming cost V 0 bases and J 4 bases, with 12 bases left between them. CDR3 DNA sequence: TGTGCCAGCAGTGAAGCGCTTCCATCGGGCTATGGCTACACCTTC. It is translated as CASSEALPSGYGYTF.

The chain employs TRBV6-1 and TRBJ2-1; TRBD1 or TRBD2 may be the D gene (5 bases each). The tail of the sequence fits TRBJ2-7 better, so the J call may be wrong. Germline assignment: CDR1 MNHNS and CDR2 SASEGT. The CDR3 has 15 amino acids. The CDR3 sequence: CASSLTGTNYNEQYF. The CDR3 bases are TGTGCCAGCAGCCTGACCGGGACCAACTACAATGAGCAGTACTTC.